Shown below are 10 T cell receptor beta chains from a single sample sequenced in a study of shared clonotypes between healthy human individuals. Here immunoSEQ multiplex PCR was the method, and the copy in TCRdb shows in-frame clones only, minus some. The data show about 680,000 clones, approximately 74% seen once. Specimen: memory CD4+ T cells sorted from blood. Subset meaning: CD45RA-negative fraction. Receptors were obtained from a woman aged 25-40 years in good health.

The chain links TRBV28 to TRBJ2-7; D gene uncertain. V was pared by 6 bases and J by 7 bases, with 13 bases between. CDR1 MDHEN and CDR2 SYDVKM come from the germline V gene. This CDR3 has 12 residues. Written as DNA, the CDR3 is TGTGCCAGCAGCCGGACCCTTGGGGAGCAGTACTTC. Its translation is CASSRTLGEQYF.

This clone was counted only a few times. The chain carries TRBV7-9 and TRBJ1-2; weak D call: TRBD1 (5 bases). This CDR3 spans 14 amino acids. Germline values: CDR1 SEHNR, CDR2 FQNEAQ (reference sequence). V gave up 6 bases and J gave up 5 bases, with 16 bases separating them. The CDR3 sequence: CASSPDGGGYGYTF. The CDR3 bases are TGTGCCAGCAGTCCCGACGGGGGGGGATATGGCTACACCTTC.

The chain employs TRBV7-8 and TRBJ1-3; no definite D call. Germline CDR1 SGHVS, CDR2 FQNEAQ. The CDR3 has 14 amino acids. Deletions cut 6 bases from V and 2 bases from J, with 11 bases between. The DNA of the CDR3 is TGTGCCAGCAGGGAAATGGACCCTGGAAACACCATATATTTT. It specifies CASREMDPGNTIYF.

The gene calls are TRBV2 and TRBJ2-5; D uncertain. The V end was cut by 5 bases, the J end by 5 bases, with 12 bases between. The germline CDR1 and CDR2 sequences are SNHLY and FYNNEI. The CDR3 totals 13 residues. This CDR3 is CASSSPIGETQYF. CDR3 coding DNA: TGTGCCAGCAGTTCTCCCATTGGTGAGACCCAGTACTTC.

V and J are TRBV6-5 and TRBJ2-7; 8 nucleotides line up with TRBD2. Germline V gene lookup returns CDR1 MNHEY and CDR2 SVGAGI. This CDR3 comprises 14 residues. V was clipped by 5 bases and J by 5 bases; unmatched bases: 8. CDR3 sequence: CASSQLAETHEQYF. The DNA of the CDR3 is TGTGCCAGCAGTCAACTAGCGGAGACCCACGAGCAGTACTTC.

The V gene is TRBV7-3, the J gene TRBJ1-1; D uncertain. V was pared by 7 bases and J by 3 bases, with 12 bases between. The CDR3 consists of 13 residues. CDR1 SGHTA and CDR2 FQGTGA come from the germline V gene. The CDR3 loop reads CASKEEEDTEAFF. The CDR3 DNA reads TGTGCCAGCAAGGAGGAGGAGGACACTGAAGCTTTCTTT.

The rearrangement uses TRBV5-6 and TRBJ1-1, with 7 bases identical to TRBD1. J lost 0 bases, V lost 4 bases, and 3 bases had no gene match. CDR3 length: 14 residues. Germline-derived CDR1 and CDR2 are SGHDT and YYEEEE. DNA for the CDR3: TGTGCCAGCAGCCCTGGACAGGTGAACACTGAAGCTTTCTTT. Translating it yields CASSPGQVNTEAFF.

Regarding this clone: Other DNA sequences in the same sample also yield this CDR3. The rearrangement joins TRBV2 to TRBJ2-2; TRBD2 matches at 7 bases. This CDR3 has 15 residues. The germline gives CDR1 SNHLY, CDR2 FYNNEI. V trimming: 4 bases; J trimming: 4 bases; junction bases outside the gene matches: 6. DNA of the CDR3: TGTGCCAGCAGTGGTGGGAGGGGTTTCACCGGGGAGCTGTTTTTT. This sequence encodes CASSGGRGFTGELFF.

The CDR3 protein is CASSIWVTGELFF. CDR3 nucleotides: TGTGCCAGTAGTATTTGGGTAACCGGGGAGCTGTTTTTT. The V and J genes are TRBV19 and TRBJ2-2; D unclear. V shed 3 bases and J shed 5 bases, with 7 bases lying between them. Germline CDR1 LNHDA, CDR2 SQIVND (reference sequence). The CDR3 contains 13 residues.

This sequence joins TRBV7-3 and TRBJ2-3; 9 bases match TRBD2. Germline V lookup: CDR1 SGHTA, CDR2 FQGTGA. The CDR3 runs 16 residues. Unmatched junction bases numbered 9, after V lost 5 bases and J lost 3 bases. The CDR3 DNA reads as TGTGCCAGCAGCCCGAAGGGCGGGAGGGTGACAGATACGCAGTATTTT. It encodes CASSPKGGRVTDTQYF. The variable domain in full, completed from reference TRBV7-3 and TRBJ2-3, reads GAGVSQTPSNKVTEKGKYVELRCDPISGHTALYWYRQSLGQGPEFLIYFQGTGAADDSGLPNDRFFAVRPEGSVSTLKIQRTERGDSAVYLCASSPKGGRVTDTQYFGPGTRLTVL.